This T cell receptor (beta chain) derives from a study of cytomegalovirus exposure and HLA in healthy donors. Germline V gene sequence: CDR1 GTSNPN, CDR2 SVGIG (reference sequence). V gave up 4 bases and J gave up 12 bases, with 21 bases separating them. This CDR3 is built from 13 residues. Study-level results: Donor immune exposure was known only as CMV serostatus. Later on, an analysis found that several of the most significant clusters appeared to be linked to common viral pathogens, which included parvovirus B19.

The study ran its PCR with 60 Vbeta and 13 Jbeta primers. Some clones are missing from TCRdb's copy, which holds only in-frame ones; the method was immunoSEQ multiplex PCR. In the table there are 150,000 to 200,000 clones, over 70% of which are singletons. Regarding this clone: What it recognizes is unknown.

Material: PBMCs. This sequence originates from a woman between 40 and 50 years old in good health and CMV-seronegative. The chain is built from TRBV30 and TRBJ1-1, with D possibly TRBD1 on 5 matching bases. CDR3 protein: CAWMGGAGSGSFF. In DNA, the CDR3 is TGTGCCTGGATGGGGGGTGCGGGGTCTGGGTCTTTCTTT.